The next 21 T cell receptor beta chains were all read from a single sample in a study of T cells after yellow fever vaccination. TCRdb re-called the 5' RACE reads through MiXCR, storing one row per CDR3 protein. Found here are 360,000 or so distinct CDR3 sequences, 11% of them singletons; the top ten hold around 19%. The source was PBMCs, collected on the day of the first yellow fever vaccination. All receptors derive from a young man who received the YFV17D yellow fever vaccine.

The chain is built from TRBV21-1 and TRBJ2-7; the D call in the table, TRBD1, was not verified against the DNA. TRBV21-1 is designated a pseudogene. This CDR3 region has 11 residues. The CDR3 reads CAPGSDYEQYF. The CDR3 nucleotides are TGTGCACCGGGATCTGACTACGAGCAGTACTTC.

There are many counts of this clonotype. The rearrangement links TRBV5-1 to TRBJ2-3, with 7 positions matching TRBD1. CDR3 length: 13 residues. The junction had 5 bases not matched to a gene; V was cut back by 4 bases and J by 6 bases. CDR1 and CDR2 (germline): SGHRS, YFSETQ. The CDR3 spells CASSPQQGDTQYF. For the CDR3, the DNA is TGCGCCAGCAGCCCGCAACAGGGGGATACGCAGTATTTT.

CDR3 coding DNA: TGTGCCATCAGTGGCGACAGGGATGGAGGCTACACCTTC. This translates into CAISGDRDGGYTF. This chain links TRBV10-3 with TRBJ1-2, with 7 bases matching TRBD1. This CDR3 has 13 amino acids. The V gene's germline CDR1 is ENHRY and CDR2 SYGVKD. Trimming cost V 4 bases and J 8 bases; bases outside gene matches: 7.

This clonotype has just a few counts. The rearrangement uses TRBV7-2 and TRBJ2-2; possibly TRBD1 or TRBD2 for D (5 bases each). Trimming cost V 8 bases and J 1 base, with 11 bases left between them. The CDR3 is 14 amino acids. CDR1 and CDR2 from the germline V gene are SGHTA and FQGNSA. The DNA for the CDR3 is TGTGCCAGCGAGGGGACGGTGAACACCGGGGAGCTGTTTTTT. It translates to CASEGTVNTGELFF.

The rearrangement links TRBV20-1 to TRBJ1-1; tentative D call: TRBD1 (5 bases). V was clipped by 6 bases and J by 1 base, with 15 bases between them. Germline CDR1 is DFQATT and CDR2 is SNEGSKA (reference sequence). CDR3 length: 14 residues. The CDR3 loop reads CSAGVFFGNTEAFF. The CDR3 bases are TGCAGTGCGGGGGTCTTTTTTGGGAACACTGAAGCTTTCTTT.

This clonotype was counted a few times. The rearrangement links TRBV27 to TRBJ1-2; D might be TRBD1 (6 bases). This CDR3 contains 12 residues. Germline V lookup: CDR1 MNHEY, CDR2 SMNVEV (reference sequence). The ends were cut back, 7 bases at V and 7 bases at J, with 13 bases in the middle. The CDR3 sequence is CASKEGGLGYTF. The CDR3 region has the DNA TGTGCCAGCAAAGAAGGGGGGCTTGGCTACACCTTC.

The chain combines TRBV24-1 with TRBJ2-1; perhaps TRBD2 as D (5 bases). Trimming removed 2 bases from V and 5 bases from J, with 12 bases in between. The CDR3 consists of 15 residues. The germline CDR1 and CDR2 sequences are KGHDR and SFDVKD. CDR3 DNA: TGTGCCACCAGTGATTGGGGAGACGCGAACAATGAGCAGTTCTTC. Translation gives CATSDWGDANNEQFF.

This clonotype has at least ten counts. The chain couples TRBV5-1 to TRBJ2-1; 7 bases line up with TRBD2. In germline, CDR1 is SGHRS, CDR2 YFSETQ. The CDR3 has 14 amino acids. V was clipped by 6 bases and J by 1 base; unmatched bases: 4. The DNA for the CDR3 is TGCGCCAGCACAAGCGGGGAATCCTACAATGAGCAGTTCTTC. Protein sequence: CASTSGESYNEQFF.

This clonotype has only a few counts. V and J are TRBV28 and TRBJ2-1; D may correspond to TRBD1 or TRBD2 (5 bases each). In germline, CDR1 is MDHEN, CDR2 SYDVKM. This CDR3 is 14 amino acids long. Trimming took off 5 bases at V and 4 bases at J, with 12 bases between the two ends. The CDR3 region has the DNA TGTGCCAGCAGTCCCGGGACGGAATACAATGAGCAGTTCTTC. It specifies CASSPGTEYNEQFF.

The CDR3 DNA sequence: TGTGCCAGCAGACCCCCTAGCGGGGGCCATGGTGAGCAGTTCTTC. Protein: CASRPPSGGHGEQFF. This chain joins TRBV12-3 or TRBV12-4 and TRBJ2-1, with 10 bases aligning to TRBD2. V was pared by 6 bases and J by 9 bases, with 11 bases of the junction left unmatched. The CDR3 sequence is 15 residues long.

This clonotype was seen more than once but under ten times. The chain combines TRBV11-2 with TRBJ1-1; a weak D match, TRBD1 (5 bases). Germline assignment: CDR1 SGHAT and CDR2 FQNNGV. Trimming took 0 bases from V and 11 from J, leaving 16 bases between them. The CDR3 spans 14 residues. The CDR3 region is CASSLDGGGSGAFF. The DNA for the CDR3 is TGTGCCAGCAGCTTAGATGGTGGGGGGTCAGGCGCTTTCTTT.

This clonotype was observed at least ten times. The CDR3, as DNA: TGTGCCAGCAGCTTGTTGGTCCAAGGGGGCGGCTACACCTTC. Encoded protein: CASSLLVQGGGYTF. The V and J genes are TRBV5-8 and TRBJ1-2; 7 bases align to TRBD1. This CDR3 has 14 residues. Germline CDR1 is SGHTS and CDR2 is YDEGEE. Trimming took 1 base from V and 8 from J; bases not matched to a gene: 8.

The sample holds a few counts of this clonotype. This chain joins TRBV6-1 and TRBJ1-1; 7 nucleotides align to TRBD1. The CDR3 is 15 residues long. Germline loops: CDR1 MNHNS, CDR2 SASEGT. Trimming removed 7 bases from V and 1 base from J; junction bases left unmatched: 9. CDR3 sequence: CASTRTGFGNTEAFF. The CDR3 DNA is TGTGCCAGCACCCGGACAGGTTTCGGGAACACTGAAGCTTTCTTT.

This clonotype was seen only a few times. CDR3 protein: CASSIAGTEQYF. The CDR3 DNA is TGTGCCAGTAGTATAGCTGGGACCGAGCAGTACTTC. The V call is TRBV19, the J call TRBJ2-7; possibly TRBD1 or TRBD2 for D (5 bases each). CDR1 is LNHDA, CDR2 SQIVND, per germline (reference sequence). The ends were cut back, 1 base at V and 6 bases at J, with 7 bases in the middle. The CDR3 covers 12 residues. The entire variable domain, with the rest obtained from reference TRBV19 and TRBJ2-7, is as follows: DGGITQSPKYLFRKEGQNVTLSCEQNLNHDAMYWYRQDPGQGLRLIYYSQIVNDFQKGDIAEGYSVSREKKESFPLTVTSAQKNPTAFYLCASSIAGTEQYFGPGTRLTVT.

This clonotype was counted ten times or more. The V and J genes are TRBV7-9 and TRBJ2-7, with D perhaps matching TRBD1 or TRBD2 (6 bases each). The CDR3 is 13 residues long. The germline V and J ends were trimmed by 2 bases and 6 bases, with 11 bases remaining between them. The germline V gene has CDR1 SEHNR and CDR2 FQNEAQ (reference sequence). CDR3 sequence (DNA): TGTGCCAGCAGCTTAACGGGGGCTAGCGAGCAGTACTTC. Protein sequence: CASSLTGASEQYF.

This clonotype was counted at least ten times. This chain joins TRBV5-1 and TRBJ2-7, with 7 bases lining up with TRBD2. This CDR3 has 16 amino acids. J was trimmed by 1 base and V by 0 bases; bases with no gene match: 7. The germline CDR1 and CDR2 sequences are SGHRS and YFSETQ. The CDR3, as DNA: TGCGCCAGCAGCTTGGCAGCGGGGACCGTATCCTACGAGCAGTACTTC. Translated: CASSLAAGTVSYEQYF.

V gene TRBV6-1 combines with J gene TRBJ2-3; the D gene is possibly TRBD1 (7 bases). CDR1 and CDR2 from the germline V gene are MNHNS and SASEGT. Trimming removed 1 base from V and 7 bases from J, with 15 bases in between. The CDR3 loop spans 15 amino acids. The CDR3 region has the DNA TGTGCCAGCAGTGAAGAGGGGGCGGGGTCAAATACGCAGTATTTT. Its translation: CASSEEGAGSNTQYF.

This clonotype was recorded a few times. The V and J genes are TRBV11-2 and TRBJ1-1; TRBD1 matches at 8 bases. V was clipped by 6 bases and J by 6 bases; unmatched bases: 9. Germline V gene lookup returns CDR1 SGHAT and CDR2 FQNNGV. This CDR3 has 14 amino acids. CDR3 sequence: CASRVVAGGSEAFF. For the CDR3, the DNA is TGTGCCAGCAGGGTGGTAGCAGGGGGCTCTGAAGCTTTCTTT.

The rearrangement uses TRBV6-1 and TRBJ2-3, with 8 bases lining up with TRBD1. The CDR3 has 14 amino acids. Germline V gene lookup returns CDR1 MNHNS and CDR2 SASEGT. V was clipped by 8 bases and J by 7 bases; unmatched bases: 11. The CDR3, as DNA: TGTGCCAGCCGTCAGGGGGCGTCAAGAAATACGCAGTATTTT. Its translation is CASRQGASRNTQYF.

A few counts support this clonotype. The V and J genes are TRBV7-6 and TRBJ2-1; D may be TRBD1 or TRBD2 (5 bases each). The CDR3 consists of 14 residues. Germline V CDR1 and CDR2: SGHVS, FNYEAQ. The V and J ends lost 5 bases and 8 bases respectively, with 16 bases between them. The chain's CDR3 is CASSHLGVADEQFF. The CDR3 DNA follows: TGTGCCAGCAGCCACCTGGGGGTGGCCGATGAGCAGTTCTTC.

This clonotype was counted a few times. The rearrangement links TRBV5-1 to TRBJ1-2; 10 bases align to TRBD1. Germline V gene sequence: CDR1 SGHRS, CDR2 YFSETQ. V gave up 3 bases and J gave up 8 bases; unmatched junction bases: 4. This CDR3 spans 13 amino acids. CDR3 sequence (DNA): TGCGCCAGCAGCTGGGACAGGGGATCCGGCTACACCTTC. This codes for CASSWDRGSGYTF. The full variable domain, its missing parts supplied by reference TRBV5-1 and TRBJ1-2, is KAGVTQTPRYLIKTRGQQVTLSCSPISGHRSVSWYQQTPGQGLQFLFEYFSETQRNKGNFPGRFSGRQFSNSRSEMNVSTLELGDSALYLCASSWDRGSGYTFGSGTRLTVV.